This is a list of T cell receptor beta chains from one sample in a study of blood T cells in healthy people across ages. TCRdb recomputed calls from the 5' RACE reads with MiXCR, one row per CDR3 protein. The sample holds about 770,000 distinct CDR3 sequences, roughly 44% seen once. Sequences were obtained from blood. Source of these receptors: a man in his 60s in good health. Both conserved end residues are part of each CDR3. D genes are given only for firm matches. A clone size is listed for some rows: how often the clone was seen (once, few, many), or a class if it is expanded.

>-|TRBJ2-7|TRBV12-3/TRBV12-4|-
CASSSAFGRTYEQYF
TGTGCCAGCAGCTCCGCCTTCGGGCGAACTTACGAGCAGTACTTC
>-|TRBJ2-3|TRBV11-2|-
CASSLGREGTQYF
TGTGCCAGCAGCTTGGGTCGTGAGGGTACGCAGTATTTT
>-|TRBJ1-2|TRBV6-2/TRBV6-3|few
CASSYPGPPGYGYTF
TGTGCCAGCAGTTATCCGGGCCCTCCGGGCTATGGCTACACCTTC
>-|TRBJ2-3|TRBV10-3|few
CAILELRNTRTDTQYF
TGTGCCATATTAGAATTAAGAAACACCCGCACAGATACGCAGTATTTT
>TRBD2|TRBJ2-5|TRBV27|-
CASGSALAGVETQYF
TGTGCCAGCGGTTCCGCACTAGCGGGGGTTGAGACCCAGTACTTC
>-|TRBJ1-1|TRBV29-1|few
CSVEDIRQGKSSSTEAFF
TGCAGCGTTGAAGATATCCGGCAGGGGAAATCTTCTAGCACTGAAGCTTTCTTT
>-|TRBJ2-7|TRBV7-6|-
CASSPAMASTEQYF
TGTGCCAGCAGCCCCGCGATGGCTAGCACCGAGCAGTACTTC
>-|TRBJ2-5|TRBV14|-
CASNQDWGRRGETQYF
TGTGCCAGCAACCAAGATTGGGGGCGTCGAGGGGAGACCCAGTACTTC
>-|TRBJ2-5|TRBV24-1|few
CATSDFPTGQETQYF
TGTGCCACCAGTGATTTCCCGACGGGACAAGAGACCCAGTACTTC
>-|TRBJ2-3|TRBV7-2|-
CASSLAPSGTDTQYF
TGTGCCAGCAGCTTAGCCCCTAGCGGCACAGATACGCAGTATTTT
>TRBD2|TRBJ2-7|TRBV5-1|-
CASSLKLAEGYEQYF
TGCGCCAGCAGCTTGAAGCTAGCGGAGGGCTACGAGCAGTACTTC
>TRBD1|TRBJ2-7|TRBV7-9|-
CASSLGDREFDEQYF
TGTGCCAGCAGCTTAGGGGACAGGGAATTCGACGAGCAGTACTTC
>-|TRBJ2-3|TRBV4-3|few
CASSHVGTDTQYF
TGCGCCAGCAGCCACGTAGGCACAGATACGCAGTATTTT
>-|TRBJ1-6|TRBV12-3/TRBV12-4|-
CASTPGQGAESPLHF
TGTGCCAGCACCCCGGGGCAGGGTGCGGAGTCACCCCTCCACTTT
>TRBD2|TRBJ2-1|TRBV20-1|few
CSARGLVALSEQFF
TGCAGTGCTAGGGGACTAGTAGCACTGAGTGAGCAGTTCTTC
>TRBD1|TRBJ2-1|TRBV12-3/TRBV12-4|few
CASRRTGTNEQFF
TGTGCCAGCAGGCGGACAGGGACCAATGAGCAGTTCTTC
>TRBD2|TRBJ2-1|TRBV3-1|few
CASSPYLGGTPTYNEQFF
TGTGCCAGCAGCCCCTACCTGGGGGGGACTCCTACCTACAATGAGCAGTTCTTC
>TRBD2|TRBJ2-7|TRBV5-6|once
CASSRSPFSGGAYEQYF
TGTGCCAGCAGCCGATCCCCATTTAGCGGGGGGGCCTACGAGCAGTACTTC
>TRBD1|TRBJ1-2|TRBV6-5|-
CASSNRDRHLLGGYTF
TGTGCCAGCAGTAACCGGGACAGGCATCTTTTGGGTGGCTACACCTTC
>TRBD1|TRBJ1-2|TRBV6-2/TRBV6-3|-
CASSTSGTAKGYTF
TGTGCCAGCAGTACTTCCGGGACAGCAAAGGGCTACACCTTC
>-|TRBJ2-7|TRBV6-2/TRBV6-3|-
CASSYDDRTGEQYF
TGTGCCAGCAGTTACGACGACCGGACGGGCGAGCAGTACTTC
>-|TRBJ2-2|TRBV27|-
CASSWGPGELFF
TGTGCCAGCAGTTGGGGCCCCGGGGAGCTGTTTTTT
>-|TRBJ1-2|TRBV25-1|-
CASSESPVYGYTF
TGTGCCAGCAGTGAATCCCCAGTCTATGGCTACACCTTC
>TRBD2|TRBJ2-2|TRBV11-2|once
CASSLRGLAGDSNTGELFF
TGTGCCAGCAGTCTACGAGGACTAGCGGGGGATTCGAACACCGGGGAGCTGTTTTTT
>-|TRBJ2-2|TRBV9|-
CASSVAMESGEKMFF
TGTGCCAGCAGCGTAGCTATGGAGTCAGGGGAGAAGATGTTTTTT
>-|TRBJ1-2|TRBV9|-
CASSVDGGRDGYTF
TGTGCCAGCAGCGTAGATGGGGGCAGGGATGGCTACACCTTC
>-|TRBJ1-1|TRBV29-1|-
CSVEEFAGGNTEAFF
TGCAGCGTTGAAGAGTTCGCAGGCGGGAACACTGAAGCTTTCTTT
>-|TRBJ2-4|TRBV11-2|-
CASSLGGRTEDIQYF
TGTGCCAGCAGCTTAGGCGGCCGGACCGAGGACATTCAGTACTTC
>-|TRBJ2-2|TRBV5-1|-
CASSDPGATTGELFF
TGCGCCAGCAGTGACCCGGGGGCGACCACCGGGGAGCTGTTTTTT
>TRBD2|TRBJ2-5|TRBV18|few
CASSPTGGQGGATQYF
TGTGCCAGCTCACCAACGGGAGGGCAGGGAGGAGCGACCCAGTACTTC
>-|TRBJ1-4|TRBV25-1|once
CASSERGKTNEKLFF
TGTGCCAGCAGTGAACGCGGAAAAACTAATGAAAAACTGTTTTTT
>TRBD1|TRBJ1-2|TRBV7-8|-
CASSLGGTVGYTF
TGTGCCAGCAGCTTAGGGGGGACAGTTGGCTACACCTTC
>-|TRBJ1-2|TRBV20-1|-
CSAREWNYDYTF
TGCAGTGCCAGGGAATGGAACTATGACTACACCTTC
>-|TRBJ2-1|TRBV13|few
CASSHAGPDLFYNEQFF
TGTGCCAGCAGCCACGCGGGGCCCGACCTTTTCTACAATGAGCAGTTCTTC
>-|TRBJ1-1|TRBV7-9|-
CASSSTDTEAFF
TGTGCCAGCAGCTCTACCGACACTGAAGCTTTCTTT
>-|TRBJ1-1|TRBV5-1|-
CASSLESRRGNTEAFF
TGCGCCAGCAGCTTGGAGTCCAGGCGGGGGAACACTGAAGCTTTCTTT
>-|TRBJ2-7|TRBV7-2|few
CASSLAFRGGYEQYF
TGTGCCAGCAGCTTAGCGTTCAGGGGGGGCTACGAGCAGTACTTC
>TRBD2|TRBJ2-3|TRBV29-1|-
CSGRESTDTQYF
TGCAGCGGGCGGGAGAGCACAGATACGCAGTATTTT
>-|TRBJ2-3|TRBV4-1|few
CASSQGVLVPITDTQYF
TGCGCCAGCAGCCAAGGAGTACTAGTCCCTATCACAGATACGCAGTATTTT
>-|TRBJ2-3|TRBV30|-
CAWSGALAYSTDTQYF
TGTGCCTGGAGTGGGGCTCTAGCGTATAGCACAGATACGCAGTATTTT
>-|TRBJ1-2|TRBV29-1|-
CSVDGTGAGYGYTF
TGCAGCGTTGATGGGACGGGGGCAGGTTATGGCTACACCTTC
>TRBD1|TRBJ2-1|TRBV7-8|-
CASGPGQGRNEQFF
TGTGCCAGCGGACCGGGACAGGGAAGAAATGAGCAGTTCTTC
>TRBD2|TRBJ2-7|TRBV6-2/TRBV6-3|few
CASSSGLAGPLEQYF
TGTGCCAGCAGTTCGGGACTAGCGGGGCCCCTCGAGCAGTACTTC
>TRBD2|TRBJ2-7|TRBV4-3|once
CASSQERGAFYEQYF
TGCGCCAGCAGCCAAGAGCGGGGGGCATTTTACGAGCAGTACTTC
>-|TRBJ2-3|TRBV7-2|-
CASSLAGAGIGTDTQYF
TGTGCCAGCAGCTTAGCCGGGGCGGGGATAGGGACAGATACGCAGTATTTT
>TRBD2|TRBJ2-7|TRBV7-2|-
CASSLAPGLAGERPQYF
TGTGCCAGCAGCTTAGCCCCGGGACTAGCGGGAGAGAGACCCCAGTACTTC
>-|TRBJ1-4|TRBV12-3/TRBV12-4|few
CASSLGPGDEKLFF
TGTGCCAGCAGTTTAGGTCCCGGGGATGAAAAACTGTTTTTT
>TRBD2|TRBJ2-3|TRBV24-1|-
CATGTSGDTTDTQYF
TGTGCCACCGGGACTAGCGGGGATACCACAGATACGCAGTATTTT
>-|TRBJ2-5|TRBV29-1|-
CSVEEIQGQYF
TGCAGCGTTGAAGAGATACAGGGACAGTACTTC
>-|TRBJ2-2|TRBV6-1|-
CASRRDGNTGELFF
TGTGCCAGCAGGAGGGACGGGAACACCGGGGAGCTGTTTTTT
>-|TRBJ2-7|TRBV5-1|-
CASRPTLQSGSYEWYF
TGCGCCAGTCGCCCTACTCTACAGTCGGGTTCCTACGAGTGGTACTTC
>TRBD1|TRBJ1-1|TRBV7-9|few
CASSPGTGLNTEAFF
TGTGCCAGCAGCCCAGGGACAGGGTTGAACACTGAAGCTTTCTTT
>TRBD1|TRBJ1-2|TRBV7-3|-
CASSWSGGVYGYTF
TGTGCCAGCAGCTGGTCAGGGGGTGTATATGGCTACACCTTC
>TRBD1|TRBJ1-2|TRBV13|-
CASSLAQGQDYTF
TGTGCCAGCAGCTTAGCGCAGGGACAGGACTACACCTTC
>TRBD1|TRBJ1-2|TRBV3-1|-
CASSQDLGTGGNYGYTF
TGTGCCAGCAGCCAAGATCTTGGCACAGGGGGAAATTACGGCTACACCTTC
>-|TRBJ2-1|TRBV6-5|-
CASSYGPMKFF
TGTGCCAGCAGTTATGGTCCCATGAAGTTCTTC